This T cell receptor beta chain was recorded in a study of blood T cell repertoires in COVID-19. In the source study's methods: Researchers report that nucleated cell counts were estimated from reference gene primer amplification. Produced via immunoSEQ multiplex PCR; TCRdb's table is partial and in-frame only. Clone size and the V and J calls come from that table; the DNA yielded D and trimming. The repertoire holds 360,000 or so clones, roughly nine tenths seen once, with roughly 3% in the top ten. Germline trimming cut 0 bases from V and 11 bases from J; bases unmatched to any gene: 11. CDR3 length: 16 residues. Germline-derived CDR1 and CDR2 are SGHDT and YYEEEE.

The chain uses TRBV5-6 and TRBJ2-6; 7 bases match TRBD1. The clonotype comes from a woman in her 30s who had recovered from COVID-19. The sequenced sample was PBMCs or T cells enriched from blood (not recorded which). The CDR3: CASSLVLRTGVYVLTF. CDR3 in DNA: TGTGCCAGCAGCTTGGTGTTGCGGACAGGTGTCTACGTCCTGACTTTC.